Each of the 31 T cell receptor beta chains below was sequenced from the same sample in a study of neoadjuvant anti-PD-1 for oral cavity cancer (dated by TCRdb to about 2021). This specimen's time point label, per the study, means: before neoadjuvant nivolumab. The library was built by means of the immunoSEQ multiplex PCR assay. As stored in TCRdb, this immuneACCESS dataset retains in-frame rearrangements with V and J assigned. A fraction of the clones does not appear; measured against another copy, unresolved V genes explain less than half of the discrepancy, and the remainder lacks a known reason. Across this sample there are nearly 7,000 clones, with 74% seen only once. Around 3% of the sample comes from the top ten. Sequenced material: PBMCs, taken before nivolumab (anti-PD-1) treatment. All receptors come from a person aged 35-79 years with oral cavity squamous cell carcinoma.

This chain uses TRBV2 with TRBJ1-1, with D unresolved. The CDR3 runs 11 residues. Trimming removed 7 bases from V and 5 bases from J, with 8 bases in between. CDR1 and CDR2 (germline): SNHLY, FYNNEI. CDR3 in amino acids: CASMRFTEAFF. CDR3 DNA: TGTGCCAGCATGAGGTTTACTGAAGCTTTCTTT.

For this clone: The DNA is left out, because the CDR3 cannot be placed on it with certainty; the CDR3 is given as TCRdb lists it. The chain links TRBV21-1 to TRBJ1-6; the table's D gene call, TRBD1, was not cross checked with the DNA. TRBV21-1 is noted as a pseudogene. Both ends counted, the CDR3 spans 16 residues. The CDR3 region is CASSKVVGQGNSPLHF.

This clone appeared once. V and J are TRBV2 and TRBJ2-3; unclear D gene. Trimming removed 6 bases at V and 0 bases at J, with 16 bases between. The CDR3 covers 16 residues. Germline V CDR1 and CDR2: SNHLY, FYNNEI. CDR3 loop: CASSLFNGSSTDTQYF. CDR3 sequence (DNA): TGTGCCAGCAGCCTTTTTAACGGTAGCAGCACAGATACGCAGTATTTT.

The rearrangement joins TRBV9 to TRBJ2-1; TRBD2 might be the D (6 bases). Looked up from germline, CDR1 is SGDLS and CDR2 is YYNGEE. Deletions cut 4 bases from V and 7 bases from J, with 12 bases between. CDR3 length equals 13 residues. The CDR3: CASSHGTPNEQFF. The CDR3 coding sequence is TGTGCCAGCAGCCACGGGACTCCGAATGAGCAGTTCTTC.

The rearrangement joins TRBV5-4 to TRBJ2-7; D unresolved. The V and J ends lost 4 bases and 4 bases respectively, with 18 bases between them. The V gene's germline CDR1 is SGHNT and CDR2 YYREEE (reference sequence). The CDR3 runs 15 residues. In DNA form, the CDR3 reads TGTGCCAGCAGCGGCCGGGCAGGAGATAATTACGAGCAGTACTTC. It specifies CASSGRAGDNYEQYF.

V and J are TRBV7-7 and TRBJ1-1, with unresolved D. Trimming left V 1 base short and J 5 bases short, with 8 bases between. The CDR3 is made up of 13 amino acids. Germline V CDR1 and CDR2: SSHAT, FNYEAQ (reference sequence). The CDR3 DNA sequence: TGTGCCAGCAGCTTAGATCCAGAAACTGAAGCTTTCTTT. Translated: CASSLDPETEAFF.

The chain recombines TRBV6-1 with TRBJ2-3; D not certain. The CDR3 sequence is 14 residues long. Germline V gene data show CDR1 as MNHNS and CDR2 as SASEGT. V lost 4 bases and J lost 0, with 8 bases in between. The CDR3 DNA reads as TGTGCCAGCAGTGTCGGCCCTAGCACAGATACGCAGTATTTT. Its protein product is CASSVGPSTDTQYF.

The chain carries TRBV29-1 and TRBJ1-1; D is unresolved. Germline CDR1 SQVTM, CDR2 ANQGSEA. This CDR3 contains 12 residues. Trimming removed 4 bases from V and 1 base from J, with 7 bases in between. Written as DNA, the CDR3 is TGCAGCGTTGTCCCAGGGAACACTGAAGCTTTCTTT. Translated, it gives CSVVPGNTEAFF.

In this sample, this clone turned up a few times. The V and J genes are TRBV9 and TRBJ1-2; D ambiguous. From germline, CDR1 is SGDLS and CDR2 YYNGEE. Trimming shortened V by 4 bases and J by 7 bases, and 14 bases separated the two germline ends. This CDR3 region has 13 residues. The CDR3 spells CASSPDWTGGYTF. In DNA form, the CDR3 reads TGTGCCAGCAGCCCAGATTGGACGGGTGGCTACACCTTC.

The chain links TRBV15 to TRBJ2-1; 9 bases align to TRBD1. The CDR3 has 18 residues. Germline values: CDR1 LNHNV, CDR2 YYDKDF (reference sequence). The J segment lost 3 bases and the V segment lost 0 bases, leaving 9 bases of the junction unmatched. The CDR3 reads CATSRDGNDRGVYNEQFF. The DNA of the CDR3 is TGTGCCACCAGCAGAGACGGGAACGACAGGGGGGTCTACAATGAGCAGTTCTTC.

There are a few counts of this clone. The chain employs TRBV7-2 and TRBJ1-1, with 7 bases fitting TRBD1. Germline assignment: CDR1 SGHTA and CDR2 FQGNSA. With V trimmed by 3 bases and J by 1 base, 5 bases remained unmatched. CDR3 size: 15 residues. The CDR3 bases are TGTGCCAGCAGCTTGACAGGGCTGGGGAACACTGAAGCTTTCTTT. Its translation is CASSLTGLGNTEAFF.

V is TRBV11-2 and J is TRBJ2-3; D call uncertain. Between the trimmed V and J ends, which lost 5 bases and 3 bases, there was a span of 6 bases. The germline V gene encodes CDR1 SGHAT and CDR2 FQNNGV. The CDR3 is made up of 12 amino acids. This chain's CDR3 is CASSPQTDTQYF. CDR3 DNA: TGTGCCAGCAGCCCCCAGACAGATACGCAGTATTTT. Full variable domain (missing parts from reference TRBV11-2 and TRBJ2-3): EAGVAQSPRYKIIEKRQSVAFWCNPISGHATLYWYQQILGQGPKLLIQFQNNGVVDDSQLPKDRFSAERLKGVDSTLKIQPAKLEDSAVYLCASSPQTDTQYFGPGTRLTVL.

Here the CDR3 reads CASAYPGQGYNEQFF. CDR3 nucleotides: TGTGCCAGCGCCTATCCAGGACAGGGGTACAATGAGCAGTTCTTC. This rearrangement joins TRBV6-6 to TRBJ2-1, with TRBD1 identical over 9 bases. Germline V gene sequence: CDR1 MNHNY, CDR2 SVGAGI (reference sequence). The CDR3 has 15 residues. Trimming cost V 8 bases and J 4 bases; bases outside gene matches: 9.

The J gene is TRBJ1-1, the V gene TRBV5-1, with unresolved D. CDR3 length equals 14 residues. Germline V gives CDR1 SGHRS, CDR2 YFSETQ. Trimming removed 4 bases at V and 2 bases at J, with 12 bases between. CDR3 amino acids: CASSPPGSNTEAFF. The CDR3 DNA sequence: TGCGCCAGCAGCCCGCCTGGAAGTAACACTGAAGCTTTCTTT.

This sequence joins TRBV19 and TRBJ1-6; a weak D match, TRBD1 (5 bases). CDR1 and CDR2 from the germline V gene are LNHDA and SQIVND (reference sequence). The CDR3 is 14 amino acids. Trimming left V 3 bases short and J 9 bases short, with 12 bases between. In DNA form, the CDR3 reads TGTGCCAGTAGTATTCAGGGAATGCGTTCACCCCTCCACTTT. It specifies CASSIQGMRSPLHF.

The chain uses TRBV5-5 and TRBJ1-5; 7 bases line up with TRBD1. Losses at the gene ends were 0 bases for V and 0 bases for J; bases not matched to a gene: 6. Germline CDR1 reads SGHKS; CDR2 reads YYEKEE (reference sequence). CDR3 length equals 17 residues. The CDR3 DNA reads as TGTGCCAGCAGCTTGGCGGGACAGAGTTATAGCAATCAGCCCCAGCATTTT. Residues: CASSLAGQSYSNQPQHF.

This chain links TRBV15 with TRBJ2-7; no clear D. The V gene lost 1 base and the J gene lost 3 bases, with 13 bases spanning the gap. The CDR3 has 15 residues. Germline-derived CDR1 and CDR2 are LNHNV and YYDKDF (reference sequence). CDR3 nucleotides: TGTGCCACCAGCAGAGTTGGGTTCACCGACTACGAGCAGTACTTC. Amino acid sequence: CATSRVGFTDYEQYF.

V usage is TRBV27 and J usage is TRBJ1-2, with 8 positions matching TRBD1. Per germline, CDR1 MNHEY and CDR2 SMNVEV (reference sequence). The CDR3 loop spans 17 amino acids. The V and J ends lost 6 bases and 4 bases, in that order; junction bases with no gene match: 16. The CDR3 region is CASSKITTQTGGYGYTF. The CDR3 DNA sequence: TGTGCCAGCAGCAAGATAACGACCCAAACAGGGGGCTATGGCTACACCTTC.

CDR3 sequence (DNA): TGTGCCAGCAGCGTAGTTCATTCAGATACGCAGTATTTT. It translates to CASSVVHSDTQYF. V usage is TRBV9 and J usage is TRBJ2-3; no firm D call. V was shortened by 0 bases and J by 4 bases, with 6 bases between the two germline ends. The germline CDR1 and CDR2 sequences are SGDLS and YYNGEE. The CDR3 consists of 13 residues. Looking up the rest from reference TRBV9 and TRBJ2-3 gives the full variable domain: DSGVTQTPKHLITATGQRVTLRCSPRSGDLSVYWYQQSLDQGLQFLIQYYNGEERAKGNILERFSAQQFPDLHSELNLSSLELGDSALYFCASSVVHSDTQYFGPGTRLTVL.

The chain has TRBV5-1 and TRBJ1-1; D is uncertain. Deletions cut 0 bases from V and 0 bases from J, with 12 bases between. CDR3 size: 16 residues. Germline assignment: CDR1 SGHRS and CDR2 YFSETQ. Here the CDR3 reads CASSLAGPTLNTEAFF. CDR3 DNA: TGCGCCAGCAGCTTGGCAGGTCCAACACTGAACACTGAAGCTTTCTTT.

The gene calls are TRBV6-6 and TRBJ2-7; D is unclear. V was trimmed by 2 bases and J by 0 bases, leaving 14 bases between them. Germline lookup yields CDR1 MNHNY and CDR2 SVGAGI (reference sequence). The CDR3 has 16 amino acids. The CDR3: CASSYDRSLSSYEQYF. CDR3 DNA sequence: TGTGCCAGCAGTTACGATAGGTCTCTGAGCTCCTACGAGCAGTACTTC.

This chain uses TRBV10-1 with TRBJ2-3; TRBD1 matches 8 bases. CDR1 WNHNN and CDR2 SYGVQD come from the germline V gene (reference sequence). J was trimmed by 0 bases and V by 6 bases; bases with no gene match: 2. The CDR3 consists of 14 residues. The CDR3 DNA follows: TGCGCCAGCAGCCGGGACAGGAGCACAGATACGCAGTATTTT. Protein: CASSRDRSTDTQYF.

This chain joins TRBV2 and TRBJ1-3; 8 nucleotides agree with TRBD1. The length of the CDR3 is 16 residues. Germline-derived CDR1 and CDR2 are SNHLY and FYNNEI. After removal of 8 bases from V and 0 bases from J, the junction contained 9 bases not matched to a gene. This chain's CDR3 is CASLDRARGSGNTIYF. The CDR3 DNA reads as TGTGCCAGCTTGGACAGGGCGAGAGGCTCTGGAAACACCATATATTTT. Using reference TRBV2 and TRBJ1-3 for the parts outside the CDR3, the full variable domain is EPEVTQTPSHQVTQMGQEVILRCVPISNHLYFYWYRQILGQKVEFLVSFYNNEISEKSEIFDDQFSVERPDGSNFTLKIRSTKLEDSAMYFCASLDRARGSGNTIYFGEGSWLTVV.

This chain links TRBV5-1 with TRBJ1-3; no firm D call. Looked up from germline, CDR1 is SGHRS and CDR2 is YFSETQ. V was trimmed by 4 bases and J by 0 bases, leaving 11 bases between them. This CDR3 comprises 15 residues. Here the CDR3 reads CASSVDGSSGNTIYF. In DNA, the CDR3 is TGCGCCAGCAGCGTGGACGGAAGCTCTGGAAACACCATATATTTT.

This sequence joins TRBV5-4 and TRBJ2-7; TRBD2 aligns across 7 bases. J was trimmed by 6 bases and V by 4 bases; bases with no gene match: 7. The CDR3 extends over 13 amino acids. Germline assignment: CDR1 SGHNT and CDR2 YYREEE (reference sequence). The CDR3 region has the DNA TGTGCCAGCAGCCCGGCGGGGGACGGCGAGCAGTACTTC. The encoded protein is CASSPAGDGEQYF.

This clone was picked up a small number of times. This chain links TRBV4-3 with TRBJ1-3; D is undetermined. There are 14 residues in the CDR3. V shed 0 bases and J shed 7 bases, with 10 bases lying between them. Germline loops: CDR1 LGHNA, CDR2 YSLEER. CDR3 in amino acids: CASSQEGRSNTIYF. The CDR3 bases are TGCGCCAGCAGCCAAGAAGGCAGGAGCAACACCATATATTTT.

This clone has just a few counts. The CDR3 DNA is TGCAGCGTTGGGTCAGGGGGGAGTACTGAAGCTTTCTTT. It yields the protein CSVGSGGSTEAFF. The chain joins TRBV29-1 to TRBJ1-1; 7 bases map to TRBD1. The V segment lost 4 bases and the J segment 5 bases; nucleotides outside the gene matches: 7. Germline values: CDR1 SQVTM, CDR2 ANQGSEA. The CDR3 is 13 residues long. The whole variable domain, remainder taken from reference TRBV29-1 and TRBJ1-1, is SAVISQKPSRDICQRGTSLTIQCQVDSQVTMMFWYRQQPGQSLTLIATANQGSEATYESGFVIDKFPISRPNLTFSTLTVSNMSPEDSSIYLCSVGSGGSTEAFFGQGTRLTVV.

The chain employs TRBV6-5 and TRBJ2-7; the D gene is possibly TRBD2 (6 bases). V gave up 2 bases and J gave up 6 bases, with 11 bases separating them. This CDR3 contains 13 residues. Germline V lookup: CDR1 MNHEY, CDR2 SVGAGI. CDR3 sequence: CASSYKIGGEQYF. Written as DNA, the CDR3 is TGTGCCAGCAGTTACAAAATCGGGGGCGAGCAGTACTTC.

The table lists this clone with a count of one. The V and J genes are TRBV6-5 and TRBJ1-3; possibly TRBD1 for D (6 bases). Trimming cost V 7 bases and J 4 bases, with 14 bases left between them. Germline assignment: CDR1 MNHEY and CDR2 SVGAGI. There are 14 residues in the CDR3. CDR3 in DNA: TGTGCCAGCAATCCACAGGGAGGAGGAAACACCATATATTTT. Translated, it gives CASNPQGGGNTIYF.

This clone showed up just a few times. V gene TRBV5-4 combines with J gene TRBJ1-1; no clear D gene. Trimming took off 1 base at V and 0 bases at J, with 4 bases between the two ends. The germline V gene has CDR1 SGHNT and CDR2 YYREEE (reference sequence). The CDR3 is 13 residues long. The CDR3 loop is CASSLRMNTEAFF. Here the CDR3 DNA reads TGTGCCAGCAGCTTGAGGATGAACACTGAAGCTTTCTTT.

The chain carries TRBV5-1 and TRBJ2-2, with 10 bases lining up with TRBD1. The CDR3 contains 16 residues. Germline lookup yields CDR1 SGHRS and CDR2 YFSETQ. Trimming took 3 bases from V and 3 from J; bases not matched to a gene: 5. In DNA, the CDR3 is TGCGCCAGCAGCTCTAGACAGGGGGCCGACACCGGGGAGCTGTTTTTT. It encodes CASSSRQGADTGELFF. The whole variable domain, filled in from reference TRBV5-1 and TRBJ2-2, reads KAGVTQTPRYLIKTRGQQVTLSCSPISGHRSVSWYQQTPGQGLQFLFEYFSETQRNKGNFPGRFSGRQFSNSRSEMNVSTLELGDSALYLCASSSRQGADTGELFFGEGSRLTVL.